This T cell receptor beta chain stems from a study of blood T cell repertoires in COVID-19. About the research overall: Researchers got acute and convalescent COVID-19 samples from the United States, Italy and Spain. The analysed material was cDNA or gDNA that came from T cells, B-cell-depleted T cells, or PBMCs.

TCRdb keeps only in-frame clones here, not all; method: immunoSEQ multiplex PCR. The data hold approximately 400,000 clones, with roughly four fifths observed a single time. Ages ranged from roughly 18 to 100 years, with residence in under 25 US areas. The recovered donors of Cohort 3 showed two negative PCRs, clearance, or symptom resolution. The trim removed 2 bases at V and 4 bases at J, leaving 4 bases unmatched. Germline-derived CDR1 and CDR2 are MNHNS and SASEGT. The CDR3 runs 15 residues. A remark on this clone: The sample holds other DNA sequences that translate to the same CDR3.

The TCR originated in a woman in her fifties or sixties who had recovered from COVID-19. Sequenced input: PBMCs or T cells enriched from blood (not recorded which). This sequence joins TRBV6-1 and TRBJ1-1; TRBD1 matches at 10 bases. CDR3 DNA sequence: TGTGCCAGCAGTGAACCTAGGACAGGGGGCACTGAAGCTTTCTTT. It translates to CASSEPRTGGTEAFF.